Below are 7 T cell receptor beta chains sequenced from a single sample in a study of T cells in tuberculosis (dated 2018 in TCRdb). The library was built by means of the immunoSEQ multiplex PCR assay. The table comes from immuneACCESS by way of TCRdb, which keeps in-frame sequences with V and J called. Part of the clones is missing from these tables; in studies checked, under half for an unresolved V gene and the rest for unknown reasons. This sample is represented by tens of thousands of clones; roughly 93% of them were singletons. The ten largest clonotypes hold 1.5% to 2% of the sample. Thawed, overnight-rested PBMC were stained with GMM-loaded CD1B tetramer, a Live/Dead dye and anti-CD3, then sorted on a FACS Aria II. C32 glucose monomycolate purified from Rhodococcus equi was loaded onto CD1B tetramers. Source material: CD1b-GMM tetramer-negative cells sorted from PBMCs. The intended sense of this specimen's cell subset or site label: T cells not binding CD1B-GMM tetramer, sorted from same donor. The receptor source for this set is an adult woman with latent tuberculosis.

The genes are TRBV6-5 and TRBJ1-1; tentative D call: TRBD1 (5 bases). The CDR3 length is 12 residues. Trimming stripped 4 bases from V and 5 bases from J, with 8 bases between. Germline CDR1 is MNHEY and CDR2 is SVGAGI. Written as DNA, the CDR3 is TGTGCCAGCAGTTTCGCAGGGACTGAAGCTTTCTTT. Translated: CASSFAGTEAFF.

This chain connects TRBV2 to TRBJ1-1; perhaps TRBD1 as D (6 bases). Trimming pared 1 base from V and 7 bases from J, leaving 13 bases between. The CDR3 contains 14 residues. CDR1 and CDR2 from the germline V gene are SNHLY and FYNNEI. The CDR3 spells CASSEGTGTLEAFF. CDR3 nucleotides: TGTGCCAGCAGTGAAGGTACAGGGACACTTGAAGCTTTCTTT.

This rearrangement joins TRBV27 to TRBJ2-3, with a possible D match to TRBD2 (5 bases). V was shortened by 2 bases and J by 6 bases, with 15 bases between the two germline ends. Germline V lookup: CDR1 MNHEY, CDR2 SMNVEV (reference sequence). The CDR3 is made up of 15 amino acids. The CDR3, as DNA: TGTGCCAGCAGTTTAGCGGGCCCGCCCTGGGATACGCAGTATTTT. It encodes CASSLAGPPWDTQYF.

This chain joins TRBV19 and TRBJ1-2; D is perhaps TRBD1 (6 bases). The germline CDR1 and CDR2 sequences are LNHDA and SQIVND (reference sequence). CDR3 length: 13 amino acids. The germline V and J ends were trimmed by 9 bases and 2 bases, with 13 bases remaining between them. The chain's CDR3 is CASRTETNYGYTF. DNA for the CDR3: TGTGCCAGCCGGACAGAGACCAACTATGGCTACACCTTC. Using reference TRBV19 and TRBJ1-2 for the parts outside the CDR3, the full variable domain is DGGITQSPKYLFRKEGQNVTLSCEQNLNHDAMYWYRQDPGQGLRLIYYSQIVNDFQKGDIAEGYSVSREKKESFPLTVTSAQKNPTAFYLCASRTETNYGYTFGSGTRLTVV.

This rearrangement joins TRBV5-1 to TRBJ2-7, with 8 bases aligning to TRBD2. This CDR3 comprises 13 residues. CDR1 SGHRS and CDR2 YFSETQ come from the germline V gene. J was trimmed by 6 bases and V by 4 bases; bases with no gene match: 6. The CDR3 loop reads CASSRGTRREQYF. CDR3 in DNA: TGCGCCAGCAGCCGGGGGACTAGGCGCGAGCAGTACTTC.

The chain carries TRBV28 and TRBJ1-3; D unresolved. The CDR3 extends over 14 amino acids. V lost 2 bases and J 8 bases, leaving 13 bases between the germline ends. Germline V gene sequence: CDR1 MDHEN, CDR2 SYDVKM. CDR3 DNA sequence: TGTGCCAGCAGTTTACCGGTGTTGCCGGACACCATATATTTT. As protein: CASSLPVLPDTIYF.

This chain links TRBV10-3 with TRBJ1-2; possible D gene TRBD1, 5 bases. The germline V and J ends were trimmed by 0 bases and 11 bases, with 10 bases remaining between them. The germline V gene encodes CDR1 ENHRY and CDR2 SYGVKD. The CDR3 contains 12 residues. DNA of the CDR3: TGTGCCATCAGTGAGTCCCAGGGAGGTTACACCTTC. It yields the protein CAISESQGGYTF.